This entry describes one T cell receptor beta chain. These data belong to a study of OX40 agonist ivuxolimab in advanced cancers. Study background: Among those enrolled, mean age was around 55 years (range roughly 20 to 80) and about 79% were male.

Sequencing was performed with immunoSEQ multiplex PCR; in TCRdb, only in-frame clones are kept and a portion is missing. This table has 65,000 to 75,000 clones, under 90% appearing once. This clonotype was obtained from an adult with an advanced solid tumor such as melanoma, head and neck, liver or kidney cancer. Specimen: CD4+ or CD8+ T cells sorted from blood, collected in a trial of the OX40 agonist ivuxolimab.

Here the CDR3 reads CASSLRGGGYTF. DNA for the CDR3: TGTGCCAGCAGTTTACGGGGGGGCGGCTACACCTTC. This rearrangement joins TRBV27 to TRBJ1-2; the D gene is possibly TRBD1 (6 bases). The CDR3 runs to 12 residues. With 2 bases removed from V and 8 bases from J, the gap between germline ends came to 9 bases. Germline V lookup: CDR1 MNHEY, CDR2 SMNVEV (reference sequence).